This entry is about one TCR beta chain. Its antigen is currently unknown. The CDR3 covers 17 residues. Germline V gene sequence: CDR1 SGHRS, CDR2 YFSETQ. Trimming cost V 4 bases and J 4 bases; bases outside gene matches: 16. The source of the sample is a study of cytomegalovirus exposure and HLA in healthy donors. Study-level results: Sequence variants that were highly shared formed a cluster that was likely a sequencing artifact. Later work associated roughly 17,000 TCR beta sequences with HLA alleles at 0.05 false discovery rate.

PCR amplification relied on 60 Vbeta primers (plus 13 Jbeta primers). In the authors' methods: Counted up in a later analysis, unique TCR beta chains came to 65 million to 100 million, with about 10 million shared. The assay was immunoSEQ multiplex PCR, and TCRdb's table has in-frame clones only and misses some. The D gene and trimming were derived from the DNA, and the V and J assignments and clone size from that table. The sample contains 150,000 to 200,000 clones, about 77% of which appear only once. The V call is TRBV5-1, the J call TRBJ1-2, with 7 positions matching TRBD1. This clonotype originated in a woman aged 30 to 39 in good health and CMV-seropositive. Sequenced sample: PBMCs. The CDR3 loop is CASSADRVGVRGYGYTF. The DNA for the CDR3 is TGCGCCAGCAGCGCCGACAGGGTGGGGGTCCGGGGCTATGGCTACACCTTC.